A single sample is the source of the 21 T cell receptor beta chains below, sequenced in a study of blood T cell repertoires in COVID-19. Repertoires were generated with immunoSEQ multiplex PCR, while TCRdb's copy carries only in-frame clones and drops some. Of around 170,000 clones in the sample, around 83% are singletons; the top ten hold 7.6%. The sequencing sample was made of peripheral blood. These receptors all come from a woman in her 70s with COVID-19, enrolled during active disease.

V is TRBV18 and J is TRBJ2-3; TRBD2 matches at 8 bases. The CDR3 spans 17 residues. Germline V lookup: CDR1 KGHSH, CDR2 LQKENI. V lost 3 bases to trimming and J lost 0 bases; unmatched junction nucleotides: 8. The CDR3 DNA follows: TGTGCCAGCTCACCCGACTCTAGCGGGCCTAGCACAGATACGCAGTATTTT. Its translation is CASSPDSSGPSTDTQYF.

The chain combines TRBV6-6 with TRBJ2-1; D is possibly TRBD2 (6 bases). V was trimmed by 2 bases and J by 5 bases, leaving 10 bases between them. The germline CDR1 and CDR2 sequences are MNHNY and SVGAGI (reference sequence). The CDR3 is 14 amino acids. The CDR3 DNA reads TGTGCCAGCAGTTACGGGCTAGCGAACAATGAGCAGTTCTTC. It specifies CASSYGLANNEQFF.

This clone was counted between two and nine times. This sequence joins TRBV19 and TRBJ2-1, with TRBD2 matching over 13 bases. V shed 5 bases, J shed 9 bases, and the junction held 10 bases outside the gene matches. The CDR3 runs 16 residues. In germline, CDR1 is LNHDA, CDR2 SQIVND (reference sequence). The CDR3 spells CASSVLLAGGPFEQFF. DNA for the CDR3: TGTGCCAGTAGTGTCCTACTAGCGGGAGGGCCTTTTGAGCAGTTCTTC. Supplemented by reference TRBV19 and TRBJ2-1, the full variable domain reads DGGITQSPKYLFRKEGQNVTLSCEQNLNHDAMYWYRQDPGQGLRLIYYSQIVNDFQKGDIAEGYSVSREKKESFPLTVTSAQKNPTAFYLCASSVLLAGGPFEQFFGPGTRLTVL.

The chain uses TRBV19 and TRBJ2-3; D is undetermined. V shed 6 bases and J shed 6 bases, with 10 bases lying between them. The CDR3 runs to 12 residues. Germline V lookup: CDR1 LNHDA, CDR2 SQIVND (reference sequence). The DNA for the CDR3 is TGTGCCAGTAGCATGCCTCGGGATACGCAGTATTTT. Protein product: CASSMPRDTQYF.

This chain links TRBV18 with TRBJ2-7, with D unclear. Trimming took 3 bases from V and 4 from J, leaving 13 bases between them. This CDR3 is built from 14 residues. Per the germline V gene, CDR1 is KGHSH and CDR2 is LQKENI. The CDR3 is CASSPVPLRYEQYF. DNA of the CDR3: TGTGCCAGCTCACCGGTCCCCCTTCGGTACGAGCAGTACTTC.

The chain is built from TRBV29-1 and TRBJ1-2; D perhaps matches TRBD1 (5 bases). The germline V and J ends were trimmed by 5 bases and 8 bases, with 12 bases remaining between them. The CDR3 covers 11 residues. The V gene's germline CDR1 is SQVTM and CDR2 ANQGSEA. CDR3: CSVYTGSGYTF. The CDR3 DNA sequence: TGCAGCGTTTACACAGGATCCGGCTACACCTTC.

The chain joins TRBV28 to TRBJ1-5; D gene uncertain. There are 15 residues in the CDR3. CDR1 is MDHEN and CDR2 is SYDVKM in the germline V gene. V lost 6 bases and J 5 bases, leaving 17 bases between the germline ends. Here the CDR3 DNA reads TGTGCCAGCAGGAAGGAAGTGATAGCAGATCAGCCCCAGCATTTT. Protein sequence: CASRKEVIADQPQHF.

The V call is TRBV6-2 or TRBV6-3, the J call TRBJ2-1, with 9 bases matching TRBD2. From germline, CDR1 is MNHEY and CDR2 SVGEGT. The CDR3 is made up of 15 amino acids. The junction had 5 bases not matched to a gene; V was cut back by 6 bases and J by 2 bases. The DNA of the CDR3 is TGTGCCAGCAGCCCTTCTAGCGGGGCCTACAATGAGCAGTTCTTC. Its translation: CASSPSSGAYNEQFF.

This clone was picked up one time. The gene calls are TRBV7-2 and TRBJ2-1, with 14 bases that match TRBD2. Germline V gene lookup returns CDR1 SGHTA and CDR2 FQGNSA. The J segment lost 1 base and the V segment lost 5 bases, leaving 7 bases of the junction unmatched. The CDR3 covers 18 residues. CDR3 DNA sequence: TGTGCCAGCAGCGGACTAGCGGGAGGAAGGAGGTCCTACAATGAGCAGTTCTTC. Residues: CASSGLAGGRRSYNEQFF.

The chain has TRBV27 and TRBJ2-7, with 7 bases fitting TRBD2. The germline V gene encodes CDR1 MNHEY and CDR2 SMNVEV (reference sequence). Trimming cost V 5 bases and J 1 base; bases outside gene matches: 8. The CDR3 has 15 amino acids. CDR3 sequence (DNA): TGTGCCAGCAGTACGTACGGGAGGAAGTCCTACGAGCAGTACTTC. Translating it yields CASSTYGRKSYEQYF.

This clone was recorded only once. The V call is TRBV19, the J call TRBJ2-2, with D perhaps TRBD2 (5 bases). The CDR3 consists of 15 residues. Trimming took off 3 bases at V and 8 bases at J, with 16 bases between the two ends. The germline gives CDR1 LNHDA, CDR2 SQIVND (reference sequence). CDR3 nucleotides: TGTGCCAGTAGTATGGTTGCGCTAGCTTCAGGGGAGCTGTTTTTT. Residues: CASSMVALASGELFF.

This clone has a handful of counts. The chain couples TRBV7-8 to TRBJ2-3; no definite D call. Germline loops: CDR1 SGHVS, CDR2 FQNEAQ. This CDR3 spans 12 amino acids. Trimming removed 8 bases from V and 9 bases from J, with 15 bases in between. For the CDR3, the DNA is TGTGCCAGCTCCGCGGAACCCCAAACGCAGTATTTT. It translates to CASSAEPQTQYF.

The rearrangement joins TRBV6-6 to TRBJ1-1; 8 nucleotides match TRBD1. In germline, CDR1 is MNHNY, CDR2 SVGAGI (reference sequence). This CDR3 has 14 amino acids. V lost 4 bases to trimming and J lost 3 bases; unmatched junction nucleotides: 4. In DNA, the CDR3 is TGTGCCAGCAGTTGGACAGGGCGGGACACTGAAGCTTTCTTT. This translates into CASSWTGRDTEAFF.

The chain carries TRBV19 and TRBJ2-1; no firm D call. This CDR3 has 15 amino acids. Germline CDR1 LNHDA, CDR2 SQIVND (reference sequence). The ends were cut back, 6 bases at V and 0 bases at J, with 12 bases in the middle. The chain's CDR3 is CASRPYLNSYNEQFF. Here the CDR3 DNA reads TGTGCCAGTAGACCCTACCTTAACTCCTACAATGAGCAGTTCTTC.

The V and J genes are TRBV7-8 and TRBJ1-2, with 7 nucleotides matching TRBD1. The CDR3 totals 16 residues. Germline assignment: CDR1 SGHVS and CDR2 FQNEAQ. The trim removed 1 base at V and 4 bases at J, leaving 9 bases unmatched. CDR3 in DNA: TGTGCCAGCAGCTTAGAAGGGACAGACATTGGCTATGGCTACACCTTC. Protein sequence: CASSLEGTDIGYGYTF.

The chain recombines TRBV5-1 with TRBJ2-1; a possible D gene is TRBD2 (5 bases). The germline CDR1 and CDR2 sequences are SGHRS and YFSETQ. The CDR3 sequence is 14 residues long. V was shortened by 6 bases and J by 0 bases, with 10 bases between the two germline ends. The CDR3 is CASTRTPSYNEQFF. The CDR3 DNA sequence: TGCGCCAGCACCCGGACTCCCTCCTACAATGAGCAGTTCTTC.

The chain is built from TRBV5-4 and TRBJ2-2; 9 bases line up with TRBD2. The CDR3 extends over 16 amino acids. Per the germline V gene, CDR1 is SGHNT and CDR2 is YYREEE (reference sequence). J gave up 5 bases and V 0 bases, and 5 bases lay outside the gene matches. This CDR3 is CASSLGVAGVTGELFF. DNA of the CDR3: TGTGCCAGCAGCTTGGGGGTAGCGGGAGTTACCGGGGAGCTGTTTTTT.

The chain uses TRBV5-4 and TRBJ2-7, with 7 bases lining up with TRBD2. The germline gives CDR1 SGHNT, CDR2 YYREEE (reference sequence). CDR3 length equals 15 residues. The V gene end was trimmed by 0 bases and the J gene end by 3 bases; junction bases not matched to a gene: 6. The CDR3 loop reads CASSLAPSGDYEQYF. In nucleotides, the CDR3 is TGTGCCAGCAGCTTGGCACCTAGCGGTGACTACGAGCAGTACTTC.

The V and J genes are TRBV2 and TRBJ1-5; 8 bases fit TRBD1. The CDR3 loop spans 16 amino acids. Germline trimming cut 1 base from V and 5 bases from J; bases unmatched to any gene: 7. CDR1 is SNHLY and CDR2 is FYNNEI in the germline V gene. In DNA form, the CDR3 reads TGTGCCAGCAGTGAAGGTGGACAGGGATCGTATCAGCCCCAGCATTTT. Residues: CASSEGGQGSYQPQHF.

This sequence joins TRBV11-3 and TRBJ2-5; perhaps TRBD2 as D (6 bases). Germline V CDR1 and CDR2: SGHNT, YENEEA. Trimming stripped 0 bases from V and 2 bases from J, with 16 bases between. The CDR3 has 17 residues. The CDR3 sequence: CASSLDKGPGAQETQYF. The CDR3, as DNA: TGTGCCAGCAGCTTAGATAAGGGACCGGGAGCTCAAGAGACCCAGTACTTC.

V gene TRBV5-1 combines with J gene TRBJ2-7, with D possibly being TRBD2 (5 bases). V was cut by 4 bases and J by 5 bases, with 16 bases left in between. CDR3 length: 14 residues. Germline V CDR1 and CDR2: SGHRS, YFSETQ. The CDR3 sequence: CASSPGPGSNEQYF. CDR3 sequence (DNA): TGCGCCAGCAGCCCGGGCCCGGGATCTAACGAGCAGTACTTC.